One and the same sample provided the 26 T cell receptor beta chains below, sequenced in a study of tumor and adjacent non-tumor tissue in lung cancer. A modified ARM-PCR protocol with three rounds of nested PCR amplified TCRbeta. MiXCR, run by TCRdb on the multiplex PCR reads, gives a single entry per CDR3 protein. This table holds under 150,000 distinct CDR3 sequences, approximately 72% found once. No cell sorting was done before RNA was extracted from the tissue. The sequencing input was lung tumor tissue. Receptors originate from a man between 60 and 75 years old with small cell lung cancer.

The chain has TRBV25-1 and TRBJ2-1; D gene unclear. Trimming cost V 5 bases and J 9 bases, with 5 bases left between them. Looked up from germline, CDR1 is MGHDK and CDR2 is SYGVNS. This CDR3 is 10 amino acids long. Here the CDR3 DNA reads TGTGCCAGCAGTCATGGTGAGCAGTTCTTC. Translating gives CASSHGEQFF.

Regarding this clonotype: This clone may be a read error of a much larger clone one base away. The rearrangement uses TRBV6-1 and TRBJ2-7; D unresolved. V lost 4 bases to trimming and J lost 3 bases, with 10 bases between them. In germline, CDR1 is MNHNS, CDR2 SASEGT. The CDR3 length is 13 residues. For the CDR3, the DNA is TGTGCCAGCAGTGCTTCCGAGTACTACGAGCAGTACGTC. It translates to CASSASEYYEQYV.

A note on this clonotype: The conserved phenylalanine or tryptophan is not found at the CDR3 terminus, so this likely reflects a read error. The chain employs TRBV29-1 and TRBJ2-3, with unresolved D. V shed 0 bases and J shed 6 bases, with 16 bases lying between them. Germline V CDR1 and CDR2: SQVTM, ANQGSEA. The CDR3 spans 15 residues. In nucleotides, the CDR3 is TGCAGCGTTGAAGATATGGGAAAAGCCGCCGATACGCAGTATTTG. This gives the protein CSVEDMGKAADTQYL.

Notes on this clonotype: The junction and the germline gene differ at one end; a read error may be behind it. This chain joins TRBV12-5 and TRBJ1-2; D unresolved. The CDR3 is 15 residues long. Germline V gene data show CDR1 as LGHNT and CDR2 as FRNRAP. The CDR3, as DNA: TGTGATAGTGGTTTGGTACGTCTGACGAACTATGGCTACACCTTC. As protein: CDSGLVRLTNYGYTF.

A word on this clonotype: This may be a read error, as it is one base from a much larger clone. This chain links TRBV11-3 with TRBJ1-2; D gene unclear. This CDR3 contains 12 residues. Germline CDR1 is SGHNT and CDR2 is YENEEA. The CDR3 loop reads CVSSLEAYGYTF. CDR3 nucleotides: TGTGTCAGCAGCTTAGAGGCCTATGGCTACACCTTC.

Worth noting for this clonotype: Here the CDR3 omits its conserved ending phenylalanine or tryptophan, so a read error is the likely source. The rearrangement uses TRBV11-2 and TRBJ2-3; perhaps D is TRBD1 or TRBD2 (6 bases each). This CDR3 region has 16 residues. The germline CDR1 and CDR2 sequences are SGHAT and FQNNGV. CDR3 coding DNA: TGTGTCAGCAGCTCAAGTCTAGGAGGGGGAACAGATACGCAGTATTTG. Amino acids: CVSSSSLGGGTDTQYL.

Regarding this clonotype: This may be a read error: a much more frequent sequence differs by one nucleotide. The gene calls are TRBV12-3 or TRBV12-4 and TRBJ2-7, with D hard to call. The length of the CDR3 is 13 residues. The CDR3 coding sequence is TGTGCCCGCAGTTTTATTTCGACGGACGAGCAGTACTTC. This translates into CARSFISTDEQYF.

Concerning this clonotype: A much larger clone lies one base from this, so it may be a read error. The chain links TRBV20-1 to TRBJ1-2, with TRBD1 identical over 11 bases. The CDR3 runs to 15 residues. CDR1 is DFQATT and CDR2 is SNEGSKA in the germline V gene (reference sequence). CDR3 region: CNARDRGNFNYGYTF. CDR3 sequence (DNA): TGCAATGCTCGGGACAGGGGGAATTTTAACTATGGCTACACCTTC.

In the case of this clonotype: Being one base from a much bigger clone, this may be a read error. The chain employs TRBV20-1 and TRBJ1-4; weak D call: TRBD1 (6 bases). Trimming left V 6 bases short and J 0 bases short, with 11 bases between. This CDR3 is 14 amino acids long. Germline lookup yields CDR1 DFQATT and CDR2 SNEGSKA (reference sequence). CDR3 loop: CSAHWTATNEKLFF. CDR3 in DNA: TGCAGTGCCCACTGGACAGCAACTAATGAAAAACTGTTTTTT.

In regard to this clonotype: At one of its ends the junction is not consistent with the germline gene, which may arise from a read error. This chain connects TRBV11-2 to TRBJ2-7; D remains ambiguous. Germline V CDR1 and CDR2: SGHAT, FQNNGV. This CDR3 region has 14 residues. CDR3 in DNA: TGTGCCAACAGCTTAGATCGCACGGGCTACGAGCAGTACTTC. Residues: CANSLDRTGYEQYF.

Turning to this clonotype: A much larger clone differs from this one at a single base, so this may be a read error. The V call is TRBV6-5, the J call TRBJ2-7; TRBD1 aligns across 8 bases. CDR3 length equals 13 residues. Germline CDR1 and CDR2: MNHEY and SVGAGI. This CDR3 reads CATRQGWYYEQNV. The CDR3 bases are TGTGCCACAAGACAGGGGTGGTACTACGAGCAGAACGTC.

The chain links TRBV5-6 to TRBJ2-7; D gene unclear. V was pared by 0 bases and J by 3 bases, with 10 bases between. There are 14 residues in the CDR3. Germline V CDR1 and CDR2: SGHDT, YYEEEE. DNA for the CDR3: TGTGCCAGCAGCTTGGTCCAGACTCTCTACGAGCAGTACTTC. Translation: CASSLVQTLYEQYF.

V is TRBV6-1 and J is TRBJ2-7; D not certain. Between the trimmed V and J ends, which lost 8 bases and 7 bases, there was a span of 18 bases. Germline CDR1 MNHNS, CDR2 SASEGT. The CDR3 length is 13 residues. In DNA form, the CDR3 reads TGTGCCAGCCTCAGGACGTCAGCCTGGGAGCAGTACTTC. Protein: CASLRTSAWEQYF.

The CDR3 DNA is TGCGCCAGCAGCCCCCTCGGGAACCACGGAGATACGCAGTATTTT. Residues: CASSPLGNHGDTQYF. The V and J genes are TRBV5-1 and TRBJ2-3, with D possibly being TRBD2 (5 bases). CDR1 is SGHRS and CDR2 is YFSETQ in the germline V gene. The CDR3 is made up of 15 amino acids. The germline V and J ends were trimmed by 4 bases and 5 bases, with 17 bases remaining between them.

With regard to this clonotype: A much larger clone lies one base from this, so it may be a read error. The CDR3 here is CIARILAGGTDTQYF. The CDR3 DNA sequence: TGCATTGCTAGAATACTAGCGGGAGGGACAGATACGCAGTATTTT. The rearrangement uses TRBV20-1 and TRBJ2-3, with 13 positions matching TRBD2. Germline V CDR1 and CDR2: DFQATT, SNEGSKA (reference sequence). The CDR3 loop spans 15 amino acids.

A note on this clonotype: The junction does not match germline at one end; this may be a read error. The chain couples TRBV6-1 to TRBJ2-4; D gene unclear. This CDR3 has 14 residues. CDR1 and CDR2 from the germline V gene are MNHNS and SASEGT. CDR3 in amino acids: CASSAQGAKYIQYF. CDR3 bases: TGTGCAAGCAGTGCACAAGGAGCCAAATACATTCAGTACTTC.

As regards this clonotype: A much larger clone is a single base away; this may be a read error. This rearrangement joins TRBV4-2 to TRBJ2-1, with a possible D match to TRBD1 (5 bases). Trimming cost V 3 bases and J 5 bases, with 8 bases left between them. CDR3 length: 13 residues. CDR1 is LGHNA, CDR2 YNFKEQ, per germline. DNA of the CDR3: TGTGCCAGCAGCCATGTACAGGACAATGAGCAGTTCTTC. The encoded protein is CASSHVQDNEQFF.

Comment on this clonotype: Being one base from a much bigger clone, this may be a read error. This chain links TRBV12-3 or TRBV12-4 with TRBJ2-7; no firm D call. Trimming removed 8 bases from V and 1 base from J, with 15 bases in between. The CDR3 runs 14 residues. CDR3 amino acids: CASALWGSSYEQYV. The CDR3 DNA reads as TGTGCCAGCGCCCTCTGGGGATCATCCTACGAGCAGTACGTC.

In the case of this clonotype: A much bigger clone sits one base away, suggesting this may be a read error. The chain carries TRBV6-1 and TRBJ2-1; 10 positions match TRBD2. The CDR3 consists of 19 residues. V was pared by 4 bases and J by 2 bases, with 14 bases of the junction left unmatched. Germline CDR1 is MNHNS and CDR2 is SASEGT. The CDR3 protein is CASSVAASGREFAYNEQFF. The CDR3 nucleotides are TGTGCCAGCAGTGTAGCGGCTAGCGGGAGAGAATTTGCCTACAATGAGCAGTTCTTC.

This clonotype appeared once. At one boundary the junction diverges from the germline segment, which might be a read error. V is TRBV20-1 and J is TRBJ1-5, with D possibly being TRBD1 (6 bases). The CDR3 has 16 amino acids. CDR1 and CDR2 (germline): DFQATT, SNEGSKA (reference sequence). CDR3 nucleotides: TGCAGTGCTAAGTCCAGGGGAGGACGGATCAATCAGCCTCAGCATTTT. Protein: CSAKSRGGRINQPQHF.

This clonotype appeared a few times. The chain carries TRBV12-3 or TRBV12-4 and TRBJ1-6, with TRBD1 as a possible D gene (6 bases). The V gene lost 3 bases and the J gene lost 10 bases, with 10 bases spanning the gap. The CDR3 spans 13 residues. Here the CDR3 reads CASSFQGPSPLHF. CDR3 coding DNA: TGTGCCAGCAGTTTTCAGGGGCCCTCACCCCTCCACTTT.

A remark on this clonotype: The conserved final phenylalanine or tryptophan is absent from the CDR3, which likely points to a read error. This chain uses TRBV11-3 with TRBJ2-5; TRBD2 might be the D (5 bases). Trimming stripped 6 bases from V and 4 bases from J, with 18 bases between. There are 15 residues in the CDR3. The germline V gene has CDR1 SGHNT and CDR2 YENEEA. Here the CDR3 reads CASRLGSAVGETQYY. CDR3 nucleotides: TGTGCCAGCAGATTGGGTAGCGCGGTAGGAGAGACCCAGTACTAC.

This clonotype has a single count. One end of the junction fails to match germline, which may point to a read error. The chain recombines TRBV28 with TRBJ2-4, with D unresolved. Per the germline V gene, CDR1 is MDHEN and CDR2 is SYDVKM. This CDR3 has 16 amino acids. CDR3 coding DNA: TGTGTCAGCAGTGGCAGGACCCTTCTAGTCAAAAACATTCAGTACTTC. The encoded protein is CVSSGRTLLVKNIQYF.

This clonotype was seen ten or more times. The gene calls are TRBV10-2 and TRBJ2-7; 8 nucleotides agree with TRBD2. The CDR3 is made up of 12 amino acids. The V gene's germline CDR1 is WSHSY and CDR2 SAAADI. Unmatched junction bases numbered 3, after V lost 9 bases and J lost 2 bases. The CDR3 loop is CARLTSAYEQYV. CDR3 bases: TGCGCCAGATTGACTAGCGCCTACGAGCAGTACGTC.

The chain carries TRBV7-9 and TRBJ2-7; D could derive from TRBD1 or TRBD2 (6 bases each). CDR1 is SEHNR, CDR2 FQNEAQ, per germline (reference sequence). The CDR3 is made up of 17 amino acids. V was trimmed by 5 bases and J by 10 bases, leaving 30 bases between them. The CDR3 loop reads CASSPTSLASGRGEQYF. CDR3 DNA: TGTGCCAGCAGCCCAACGAGTCTAGCGTCAGGAAGGGGGGAACAGTACTTC.

The J gene is TRBJ2-1, the V gene TRBV11-2, with D possibly TRBD2 on 6 matching bases. Germline V gene sequence: CDR1 SGHAT, CDR2 FQNNGV. There are 15 residues in the CDR3. V was pared by 5 bases and J by 0 bases, with 11 bases between. The CDR3 sequence is CASSTIGGSYNEQFF. DNA of the CDR3: TGTGCCAGCAGCACTATCGGGGGCTCCTACAATGAGCAGTTCTTC.